Listed here are 20 T cell receptor beta chains from one sample, sequenced in a study of blood T cells in healthy people across ages. A J-beta primer mix and a sample-barcoded 5' primer were used in a second PCR of roughly 6 to 11 cycles. TCRdb re-called the 5' RACE reads through MiXCR, storing one row per CDR3 protein. The sample yields over 500,000 distinct CDR3 sequences, over 25% seen once. This sample was also put to use in a study of T cells of mothers and their children.

The specimen was blood. These receptors originate from a boy aged 2-15 years in good health.

This clonotype was found a few times. The chain joins TRBV9 to TRBJ2-1; either TRBD1 or TRBD2 may supply D (5 bases each). The J call may not be correct, given that the DNA end is closer to TRBJ2-5. CDR1 is SGDLS and CDR2 is YYNGEE in the germline V gene. CDR3 length: 13 amino acids. The CDR3 coding sequence is TGTGCCAGCAGCTCCGGGACGAGCGAGACCCAGTACTTC. Amino acid sequence: CASSSGTSETQYF.

The chain couples TRBV15 to TRBJ2-5; D ambiguous. Trimming left V 0 bases short and J 5 bases short, with 10 bases between. From germline, CDR1 is LNHNV and CDR2 YYDKDF (reference sequence). The CDR3 runs to 14 residues. This CDR3 is CATSRDRGVETQYF. The DNA of the CDR3 is TGTGCCACCAGCAGAGATCGAGGAGTCGAGACCCAGTACTTC.

The chain uses TRBV2 and TRBJ2-2; D may be TRBD1 or TRBD2 (5 bases each). This CDR3 is built from 14 residues. Per the germline V gene, CDR1 is SNHLY and CDR2 is FYNNEI. V was cut by 6 bases and J by 1 base, with 9 bases left in between. DNA of the CDR3: TGTGCCAGCAGCGGGGCCATGAACACCGGGGAGCTGTTTTTT. This translates into CASSGAMNTGELFF.

This chain connects TRBV14 to TRBJ2-5; TRBD2 aligns across 11 bases. Germline assignment: CDR1 SGHDN and CDR2 FVKESK. Unmatched junction bases numbered 9, after V lost 2 bases and J lost 4 bases. This CDR3 region has 17 residues. This CDR3 reads CASSQSHGLAGLETQYF. The CDR3 coding sequence is TGTGCCAGCAGCCAATCCCACGGACTAGCGGGCCTAGAGACCCAGTACTTC. The complete variable domain, with remaining parts taken from reference TRBV14 and TRBJ2-5, reads EAGVTQFPSHSVIEKGQTVTLRCDPISGHDNLYWYRRVMGKEIKFLLHFVKESKQDESGMPNNRFLAERTGGTYSTLKVQPAELEDSGVYFCASSQSHGLAGLETQYFGPGTRLLVL.

This chain links TRBV27 with TRBJ2-7; D is unclear. Germline values: CDR1 MNHEY, CDR2 SMNVEV (reference sequence). The CDR3 has 15 amino acids. Trimming took off 0 bases at V and 2 bases at J, with 11 bases between the two ends. Written as DNA, the CDR3 is TGTGCCAGCAGTTTATCGCAGACGACGACCTACGAGCAGTACTTC. As protein: CASSLSQTTTYEQYF.

The rearrangement links TRBV2 to TRBJ2-5; 10 positions agree with TRBD2. Germline V gene data show CDR1 as SNHLY and CDR2 as FYNNEI. This CDR3 contains 15 residues. Trimming at V came to 7 bases and at J to 2 bases, leaving 7 bases not matched to a gene. CDR3 DNA: TGTGCCAGCACCTTAGCGGGAGGTCGACAAGAGACCCAGTACTTC. Residues: CASTLAGGRQETQYF.

The rearrangement joins TRBV11-2 to TRBJ1-2; tentatively, D is TRBD1 (5 bases). Germline CDR1 is SGHAT and CDR2 is FQNNGV. There are 14 residues in the CDR3. Trimming stripped 5 bases from V and 8 bases from J, with 18 bases between. CDR3 region: CASSHTGDRQGYTF. In nucleotides, the CDR3 is TGTGCCAGCAGCCATACGGGGGACCGCCAGGGCTACACCTTC.

The V and J genes are TRBV3-1 and TRBJ1-2, with D possibly TRBD1 on 5 matching bases. The germline CDR1 and CDR2 sequences are LGHDT and YNNKEL (reference sequence). This CDR3 spans 13 amino acids. V was trimmed by 1 base and J by 4 bases, leaving 7 bases between them. The CDR3 region is CASSQGQTYGYTF. DNA for the CDR3: TGTGCCAGCAGCCAAGGACAGACCTATGGCTACACCTTC.

V usage is TRBV6-6 and J usage is TRBJ2-1; D remains unclear. Per germline, CDR1 MNHNY and CDR2 SVGAGI (reference sequence). Trimming left V 0 bases short and J 10 bases short, with 16 bases between. The length of the CDR3 is 15 residues. CDR3 region: CASSYSGWQSFEQFF. The CDR3 coding sequence is TGTGCCAGCAGTTACTCGGGGTGGCAGTCATTCGAGCAGTTCTTC.

Regarding this clonotype: At one end, the junction sequence differs from germline, possibly due to a read error. The V call is TRBV20-1, the J call TRBJ2-5, with a tentative D call TRBD2 (6 bases). The end of the DNA aligns better with TRBJ2-1, so the J call may be wrong. The germline V gene encodes CDR1 DFQATT and CDR2 SNEGSKA (reference sequence). This CDR3 contains 15 residues. In DNA form, the CDR3 reads TGCAGTGCTAGTGCCCGGGGAGGCCCCTACAACGAGCAGTTCTTC. It is translated as CSASARGGPYNEQFF.

This clonotype was detected ten times or more. The J gene is TRBJ1-4, the V gene TRBV6-6; D uncertain. The germline V and J ends were trimmed by 4 bases and 0 bases, with 6 bases remaining between them. The CDR3 sequence is 14 residues long. Germline loops: CDR1 MNHNY, CDR2 SVGAGI (reference sequence). CDR3 DNA: TGTGCCAGCAGTTCCCATGCAACTAATGAAAAACTGTTTTTT. Protein sequence: CASSSHATNEKLFF.

There are a few counts of this clonotype. The J gene is TRBJ2-7, the V gene TRBV12-3 or TRBV12-4; the match to TRBD1 covers 12 bases. J gave up 9 bases and V 5 bases, and 14 bases lay outside the gene matches. The CDR3 covers 16 residues. CDR3 residues: CASSIHTGTGGAWQYF. CDR3 in DNA: TGTGCCAGCAGTATACACACCGGGACAGGGGGCGCGTGGCAGTACTTC.

Ten or more counts support this clonotype. CDR3 in DNA: TGTGCCATCAGTGCATTCCAGGGGATGGAAGAAAAACTGTTTTTT. Amino acids: CAISAFQGMEEKLFF. The chain carries TRBV10-3 and TRBJ1-4, with D possibly TRBD1 on 6 matching bases. The length of the CDR3 is 15 residues. The V gene's germline CDR1 is ENHRY and CDR2 SYGVKD. Trimming left V 4 bases short and J 8 bases short, with 17 bases between.

In regard to this clonotype: Germline is not matched at one junction end, which may reflect a read error. J is TRBJ2-3 and V is TRBV10-3, with D perhaps TRBD1 (5 bases). CDR1 and CDR2 from the germline V gene are ENHRY and SYGVKD. CDR3 length: 17 amino acids. This CDR3 is CAISGNNPGITTDTQYF. The DNA of the CDR3 is TGTGCCATCTCCGGTAACAACCCAGGGATCACCACAGATACGCAGTACTTT.

This clonotype was counted only a few times. V and J are TRBV29-1 and TRBJ2-5; D remains ambiguous. The DNA end favors TRBJ2-1, so the J call may be wrong. The CDR3 has 12 amino acids. Germline lookup yields CDR1 SQVTM and CDR2 ANQGSEA. The CDR3 region has the DNA TGCAGCGTTGAACCCCAGGACAATGAGCAGTTCTTC. Residues: CSVEPQDNEQFF.

This clonotype has a count of ten or more. The chain carries TRBV5-6 and TRBJ2-7, with 7 bases aligning to TRBD2. Germline V gene lookup returns CDR1 SGHDT and CDR2 YYEEEE. Trimming took 7 bases from V and 0 from J; bases not matched to a gene: 7. CDR3 size: 14 residues. The CDR3 DNA reads TGTGCCAGCTCAGAAGCGGGGAGCTCCTACGAGCAGTACTTC. Amino acids: CASSEAGSSYEQYF.

This clonotype has a handful of counts. The chain is built from TRBV7-9 and TRBJ1-2; TRBD1 is a possible D gene (5 bases). V shed 5 bases and J shed 2 bases, with 15 bases lying between them. CDR3 size: 15 residues. Germline-derived CDR1 and CDR2 are SEHNR and FQNEAQ (reference sequence). CDR3 DNA: TGTGCCAGCAGCCCCCACCAGGGAGCAAACTATGGCTACACCTTC. Translating gives CASSPHQGANYGYTF.

This rearrangement joins TRBV6-5 to TRBJ1-2; no firm D call. The CDR3 length is 13 residues. Germline CDR1 MNHEY, CDR2 SVGAGI. Trimming pared 2 bases from V and 6 bases from J, leaving 10 bases between. The CDR3 DNA sequence: TGTGCCAGCAGTTACAGGGATCGTGATGGCTACACCTTC. Its protein product is CASSYRDRDGYTF.

This clonotype was counted between two and nine times. DNA for the CDR3: TGTGCTAGTGGTTTGTTGGGTAGGGCTAACTATGGCTACACCTTC. Its protein product is CASGLLGRANYGYTF. The rearrangement links TRBV12-5 to TRBJ1-2, with D uncertain. CDR1 and CDR2 (germline): LGHNT, FRNRAP. This CDR3 contains 15 residues. V was clipped by 2 bases and J by 0 bases, with 10 bases between them. Based on the CDR3 plus reference TRBV12-5 and TRBJ1-2, the full variable domain is DARVTQTPRHKVTEMGQEVTMRCQPILGHNTVFWYRQTMMQGLELLAYFRNRAPLDDSGMPKDRFSAEMPDATLATLKIQPSEPRDSAVYFCASGLLGRANYGYTFGSGTRLTVV.

The gene calls are TRBV6-5 and TRBJ1-6; D possibly corresponds to TRBD1 (5 bases). Looked up from germline, CDR1 is MNHEY and CDR2 is SVGAGI. V lost 5 bases and J 6 bases, leaving 8 bases between the germline ends. The CDR3 runs 13 residues. CDR3 sequence: CASSRGRNSPLHF. The CDR3 DNA reads TGTGCCAGCAGTCGGGGCCGTAATTCACCCCTCCACTTT.